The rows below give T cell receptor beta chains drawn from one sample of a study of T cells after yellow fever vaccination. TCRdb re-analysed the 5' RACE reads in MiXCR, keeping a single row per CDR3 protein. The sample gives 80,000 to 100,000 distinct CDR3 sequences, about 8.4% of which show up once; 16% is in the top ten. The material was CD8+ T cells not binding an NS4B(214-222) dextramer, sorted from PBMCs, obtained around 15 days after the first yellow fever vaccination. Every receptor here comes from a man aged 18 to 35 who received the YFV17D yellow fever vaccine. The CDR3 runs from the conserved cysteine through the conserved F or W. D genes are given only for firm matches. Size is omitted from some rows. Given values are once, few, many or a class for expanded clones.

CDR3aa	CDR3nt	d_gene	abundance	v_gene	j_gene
CASSFVEGEQFF	TGTGCCAGCAGCTTCGTTGAAGGTGAGCAGTTCTTC	-	-	TRBV7-2	TRBJ2-1
CASSLVGTNTGELFF	TGTGCCAGCAGCTTAGTTGGGACCAACACCGGGGAGCTGTTTTTT	-	few	TRBV7-2	TRBJ2-2
CSVPGQGVAEAFF	TGCAGCGTGCCGGGACAGGGTGTCGCTGAAGCTTTCTTT	TRBD1	-	TRBV29-1	TRBJ1-1
CSARHRGNTEAFF	TGCAGTGCTAGACACAGGGGTAACACTGAAGCTTTCTTT	TRBD1	few	TRBV20-1	TRBJ1-1
CASSRMRTGGMDGYTF	TGTGCCAGCAGTCGAATGAGGACAGGGGGGATGGATGGCTACACCTTC	TRBD1	few	TRBV27	TRBJ1-2
CATSPPLVAGGNSPLHF	TGTGCCACCAGTCCCCCCTTAGTGGCGGGCGGTAATTCACCCCTCCACTTT	-	-	TRBV15	TRBJ1-6
CSVLGLTNEKLFF	TGCAGTGTGCTGGGTCTGACTAATGAAAAACTGTTTTTT	-	-	TRBV20-1	TRBJ1-4
CASSQVRATGELFF	TGCGCCAGCAGCCAAGTCAGGGCCACCGGGGAGCTGTTTTTT	-	few	TRBV4-1	TRBJ2-2
CASSFPGNVLTF	TGTGCCAGCAGCTTTCCGGGAAACGTCCTGACTTTC	-	once	TRBV7-9	TRBJ2-6
CSVAPVSVPGELFF	TGCAGCGTTGCTCCAGTCTCTGTACCGGGGGAGCTGTTTTTT	-	-	TRBV29-1	TRBJ2-2